This T cell receptor (beta chain) was sequenced for a study of blood T cell repertoires in COVID-19. As for the study in general: Acute-phase and convalescent COVID-19 samples originated in the United States, Italy and Spain. PBMCs, B-cell-depleted T cells, or T cells were the source of the cDNA or gDNA that made up the material.

Trimming took 0 bases from V and 1 from J, leaving 10 bases between them. The germline CDR1 and CDR2 sequences are MNHNS and SASEGT. This CDR3 spans 15 amino acids. In the original processing: Estimation of nucleated cell counts was performed using reference gene primer amplification. The table came from immunoSEQ multiplex PCR; TCRdb's copy has only in-frame clones and leaves some out. The V and J calls and clone size are taken from that table; D and trimming were inferred from the DNA. The sample has about 400,000 clones, 70% to 90% seen once. The sequenced material came from peripheral blood. This receptor was identified in a human donor in a cohort sampled during active COVID-19. The chain links TRBV6-1 to TRBJ2-7, with D tentatively TRBD2 (6 bases). The CDR3 nucleotides read TGTGCCAGCAGTGAAGCGGGAGGCATTTCCTACGAGCAGTACTTC. As protein: CASSEAGGISYEQYF.